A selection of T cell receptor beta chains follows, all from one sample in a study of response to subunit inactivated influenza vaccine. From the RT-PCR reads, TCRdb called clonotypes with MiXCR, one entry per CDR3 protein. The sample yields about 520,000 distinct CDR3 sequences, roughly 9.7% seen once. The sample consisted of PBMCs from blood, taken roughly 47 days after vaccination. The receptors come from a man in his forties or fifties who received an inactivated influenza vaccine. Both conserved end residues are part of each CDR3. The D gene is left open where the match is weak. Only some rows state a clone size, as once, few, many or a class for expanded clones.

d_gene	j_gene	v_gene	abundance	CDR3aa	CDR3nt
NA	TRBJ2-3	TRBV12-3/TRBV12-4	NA	CASSLGESDTQYF	TGTGCCAGCAGTTTAGGGGAGTCAGATACGCAGTATTTT
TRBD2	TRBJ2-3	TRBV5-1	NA	CASSLANWEGRRTDTQYF	TGCGCCAGCAGCTTGGCCAATTGGGAGGGACGACGCACAGATACGCAGTATTTT
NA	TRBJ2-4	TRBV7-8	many	CASSLQGLENIQYF	TGTGCCAGCAGCCTGCAGGGGCTAGAAAACATTCAGTACTTC
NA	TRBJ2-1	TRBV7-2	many	CASSLFAQAQFF	TGTGCCAGCAGCTTATTCGCCCAGGCGCAGTTCTTC
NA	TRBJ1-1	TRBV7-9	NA	CASSLLFRGVMNTEAFF	TGTGCCAGCAGCTTATTATTCCGAGGGGTAATGAACACTGAAGCTTTCTTT
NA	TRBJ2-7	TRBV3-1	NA	CASSQEMAGYEQYF	TGTGCCAGCAGCCAAGAAATGGCGGGCTACGAGCAGTACTTC
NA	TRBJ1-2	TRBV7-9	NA	CASSLTGRDGYTF	TGTGCCAGCAGCTTAACTGGACGGGATGGCTACACCTTC
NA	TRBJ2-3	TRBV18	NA	CASSVQARTDTQYF	TGTGCCAGCTCAGTACAGGCCCGCACAGATACGCAGTATTTT
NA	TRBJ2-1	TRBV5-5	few	CASSLAMGRDNEQFF	TGTGCCAGCAGCTTGGCCATGGGCAGGGACAATGAGCAGTTCTTC
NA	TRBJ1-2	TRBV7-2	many	CASSLKQVTGYTF	TGTGCCAGCAGCCTGAAACAGGTCACTGGCTACACCTTC
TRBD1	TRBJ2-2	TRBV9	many	CASTRTGGRTTGELFF	TGTGCCAGCACGCGGACAGGGGGAAGAACCACCGGGGAGCTGTTTTTT
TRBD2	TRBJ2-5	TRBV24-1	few	CATSVRGGTQETQYF	TGTGCCACCAGTGTACGCGGGGGGACACAAGAGACCCAGTACTTC
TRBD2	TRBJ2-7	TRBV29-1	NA	CSVEMLGLASYEQYF	TGCAGCGTTGAAATGTTGGGACTAGCGTCCTACGAGCAGTACTTC
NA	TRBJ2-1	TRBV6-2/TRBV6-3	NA	CASSPPMGNEQFF	TGTGCCAGCAGCCCCCCGATGGGCAATGAGCAGTTCTTC
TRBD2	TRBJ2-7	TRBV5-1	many	CASKLAGDSYEQYF	TGCGCCAGTAAGCTAGCGGGGGACTCCTACGAGCAGTACTTC
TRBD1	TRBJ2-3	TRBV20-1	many	CSAEEDRVTDTQYF	TGCAGTGCTGAAGAAGACAGGGTCACAGATACGCAGTATTTT
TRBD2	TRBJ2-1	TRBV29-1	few	CSVRGLAGGGEQFF	TGCAGCGTTAGGGGGCTAGCGGGAGGGGGTGAGCAGTTCTTC
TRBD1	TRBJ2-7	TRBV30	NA	CAWAGGSYEQYF	TGTGCCTGGGCAGGGGGCTCCTACGAGCAGTACTTC
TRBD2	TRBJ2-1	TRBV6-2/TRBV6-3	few	CASSYDSGTSGNSYNEQFF	TGTGCCAGCAGTTACGATTCCGGGACTAGCGGGAACTCCTACAATGAGCAGTTCTTC
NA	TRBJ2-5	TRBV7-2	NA	CASSLARLKETQYF	TGTGCCAGCAGCTTAGCGCGATTAAAAGAGACCCAGTACTTC
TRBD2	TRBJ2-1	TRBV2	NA	CASSYQRGSYNEQLF	TGTGCCAGCAGTTACCAGCGGGGCTCCTACAATGAGCAGCTCTTC
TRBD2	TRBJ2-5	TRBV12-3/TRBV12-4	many	CASSLRRGGKETQYF	TGTGCCAGCAGTTTGCGACGGGGGGGAAAGGAGACCCAGTACTTC
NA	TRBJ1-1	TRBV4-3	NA	CASSQGLMNTEAFF	TGCGCCAGCAGCCAAGGACTGATGAACACTGAAGCTTTCTTT
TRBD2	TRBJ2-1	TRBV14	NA	CASSQDVLAGNGEHFF	TGTGCCAGCAGCCAAGATGTACTAGCGGGGAACGGTGAGCACTTCTTC
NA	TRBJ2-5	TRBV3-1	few	CASSLRWAQETQYF	TGTGCCAGCAGCCTTAGATGGGCTCAAGAGACCCAGTACTTC
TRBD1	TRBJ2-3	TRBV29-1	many	CSVLRGRLTDTQYF	TGCAGCGTCCTCAGGGGGCGATTGACAGATACGCAGTATTTT
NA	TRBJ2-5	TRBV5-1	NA	CASSKGLVETQYF	TGCGCCAGCAGCAAGGGACTTGTGGAGACCCAGTACTTC
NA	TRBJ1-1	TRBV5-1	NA	CASSPEPTGYTEAFF	TGCGCCAGCAGCCCGGAACCCACAGGGTACACTGAAGCTTTCTTT
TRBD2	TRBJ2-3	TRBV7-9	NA	CASSGTRGASTDTQYF	TGTGCCAGCAGTGGGACTAGGGGAGCAAGCACAGATACGCAGTATTTT
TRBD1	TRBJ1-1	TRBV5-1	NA	CASSWRGTGSTEAFF	TGCGCCAGCAGCTGGAGGGGGACAGGGAGCACTGAAGCTTTCTTT
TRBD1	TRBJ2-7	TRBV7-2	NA	CATSTSTGVPYEQYF	TGTGCCACCAGCACTTCGACAGGGGTCCCCTACGAGCAGTACTTC
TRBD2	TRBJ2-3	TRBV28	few	CASSQISGRAPDTQYF	TGTGCCAGCAGCCAAATTAGCGGGAGGGCCCCAGATACGCAGTATTTT
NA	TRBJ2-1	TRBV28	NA	CASSPPGGNNEQFF	TGTGCCAGCAGTCCCCCCGGAGGCAACAATGAGCAGTTCTTC
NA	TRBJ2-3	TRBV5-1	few	CASSLVLRRRTDTQYF	TGCGCCAGCAGCTTGGTTTTGAGACGACGCACAGATACGCAGTATTTT
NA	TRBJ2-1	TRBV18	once	CASSPDGLSEQFF	TGTGCCAGCTCACCTGATGGACTGAGTGAGCAGTTCTTC
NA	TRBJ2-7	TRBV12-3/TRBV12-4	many	CASSLIKYEQYF	TGTGCCAGCAGTTTAATTAAATACGAGCAGTACTTC
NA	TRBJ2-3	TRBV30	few	CAWSVKFGADGADTQYF	TGTGCCTGGAGTGTAAAGTTCGGCGCAGATGGTGCAGATACGCAGTATTTT
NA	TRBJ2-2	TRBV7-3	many	CASSLAARTGELFF	TGTGCCAGCAGCTTAGCAGCCCGCACCGGGGAGCTGTTTTTT
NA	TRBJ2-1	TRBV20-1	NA	CSASYRSYNEQFF	TGCAGTGCTAGTTATCGCTCCTACAATGAGCAGTTCTTC
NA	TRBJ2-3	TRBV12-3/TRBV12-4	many	CASSHPSTDTQYF	TGTGCCAGCAGCCACCCTAGCACAGATACGCAGTATTTT
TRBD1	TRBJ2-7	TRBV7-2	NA	CASSPRRDSWWGEQYF	TGTGCCAGCAGCCCGAGACGGGACAGTTGGTGGGGCGAGCAGTACTTC
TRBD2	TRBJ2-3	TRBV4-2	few	CASSQGPREWGTQYF	TGTGCCAGCAGCCAAGGTCCGCGGGAGTGGGGTACGCAGTATTTT
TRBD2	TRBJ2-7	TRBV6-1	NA	CASSREGLAGGYEQYF	TGTGCCAGCAGTCGAGAGGGACTAGCGGGGGGATACGAGCAGTACTTC
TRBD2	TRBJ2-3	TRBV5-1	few	CASSFRLAVSTDTQYF	TGCGCCAGCAGCTTCAGGCTAGCGGTATCCACAGATACGCAGTATTTT
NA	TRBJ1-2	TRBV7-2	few	CASSFSSPKDHGYTF	TGTGCCAGCAGCTTCTCGTCCCCCAAAGACCATGGCTACACCTTC
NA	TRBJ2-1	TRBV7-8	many	CASSPKVAYNEQFF	TGTGCCAGCAGCCCAAAGGTCGCCTACAATGAGCAGTTCTTC
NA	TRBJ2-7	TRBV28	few	CASSVLFGEQYF	TGTGCCAGCAGTGTCCTTTTCGGCGAGCAGTACTTC
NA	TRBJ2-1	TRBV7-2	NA	CASSPDRGVYNEQFF	TGTGCCAGCAGCCCCGATCGGGGTGTCTACAATGAGCAGTTCTTC